The following is a TCR beta chain sequence with its context. In the authors' methods: Amplification of reference gene primers was used by the study to estimate nucleated cell counts. Generated by immunoSEQ multiplex PCR, the TCRdb table keeps only in-frame clones and is missing some. That table is the source of V, J and clone size, and D and trimming were worked out from the DNA. The data contain 52,000 or so clones, 70% to 85% of them seen just once; the ten biggest clones take up under 20%. This record comes from a study of blood T cell repertoires in COVID-19. For the study at large: COVID-19 samples collected from the United States, Italy and Spain covered acute and convalescent phases. In each case, the material was cDNA or gDNA derived from T cells, B-cell-depleted T cells, or PBMCs.

Germline V gene data show CDR1 as ENHRY and CDR2 as SYGVKD. The CDR3 length is 14 residues. With 2 bases clipped from V and 7 bases from J, the junction kept 2 bases outside the gene matches. This clonotype originated in a man between 65 and 79 years old with active COVID-19. Material: peripheral blood. The chain has TRBV10-3 and TRBJ1-4, with TRBD1 matching over 9 bases. This CDR3 reads CAISEGQGSEKLFF. For the CDR3, the DNA is TGTGCCATCAGTGAGGGACAGGGGAGTGAAAAACTGTTTTTT.